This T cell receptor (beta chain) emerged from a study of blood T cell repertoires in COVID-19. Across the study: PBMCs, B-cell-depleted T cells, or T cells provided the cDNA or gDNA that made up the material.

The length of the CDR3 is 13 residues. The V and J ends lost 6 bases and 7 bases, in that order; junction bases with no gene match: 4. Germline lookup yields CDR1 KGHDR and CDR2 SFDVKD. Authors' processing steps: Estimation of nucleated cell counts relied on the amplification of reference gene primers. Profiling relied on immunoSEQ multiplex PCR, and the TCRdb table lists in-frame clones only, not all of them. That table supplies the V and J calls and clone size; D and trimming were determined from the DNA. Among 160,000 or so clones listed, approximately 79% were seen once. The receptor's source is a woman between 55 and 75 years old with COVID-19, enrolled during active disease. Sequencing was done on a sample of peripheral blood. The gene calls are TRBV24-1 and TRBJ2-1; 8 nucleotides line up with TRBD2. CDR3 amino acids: CATSLTSGNEQFF. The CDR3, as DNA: TGTGCCACCAGTCTCACTAGCGGAAATGAGCAGTTCTTC.